The next 26 T cell receptor beta chains were all read from a single sample in a study of blood T cell repertoires in COVID-19. Only in-frame clones appear in the TCRdb table, and some are missing; sequencing was by immunoSEQ multiplex PCR. The repertoire holds under 300,000 clones, with around nine tenths as singletons. Sequencing was carried out using PBMCs or T cells enriched from blood (not recorded which). Every receptor here comes from a woman in her thirties or forties who had recovered from COVID-19.

This clone was observed a single time. The rearrangement links TRBV6-5 to TRBJ1-5; D ambiguous. The CDR3 sequence is 14 residues long. Germline lookup yields CDR1 MNHEY and CDR2 SVGAGI. The CDR3 DNA is TGTGCAAGCGGGAGTGACCGATTTAATCAGCCCCAGCATTTT. As protein: CASGSDRFNQPQHF.

The V and J genes are TRBV5-5 and TRBJ2-3; 11 nucleotides match TRBD2. The CDR3 runs to 16 residues. Germline CDR1 is SGHKS and CDR2 is YYEKEE (reference sequence). V lost 2 bases to trimming and J lost 2 bases; unmatched junction nucleotides: 4. CDR3 loop: CASSFPTSGTTDTQYF. The CDR3 DNA is TGTGCCAGCAGCTTCCCGACTAGCGGGACCACAGATACGCAGTATTTT.

The chain combines TRBV7-9 with TRBJ1-4, with TRBD1 identical over 9 bases. This CDR3 region has 16 residues. The germline V gene has CDR1 SEHNR and CDR2 FQNEAQ (reference sequence). J was trimmed by 5 bases and V by 0 bases; bases with no gene match: 4. CDR3 protein: CASSLASGTGNEKLFF. The DNA of the CDR3 is TGTGCCAGCAGCTTAGCCTCCGGGACAGGGAATGAAAAACTGTTTTTT.

J is TRBJ1-2 and V is TRBV19, with a tentative D call TRBD1 (5 bases). Germline V gene data show CDR1 as LNHDA and CDR2 as SQIVND (reference sequence). The CDR3 extends over 14 amino acids. Trimming removed 10 bases from V and 4 bases from J, with 19 bases in between. CDR3 residues: CATKGRELFYGYTF. CDR3 in DNA: TGTGCCACCAAGGGGCGGGAGCTCTTCTATGGCTACACCTTC.

This clone was seen a single time. This sequence joins TRBV20-1 and TRBJ1-4; no firm D call. The V gene lost 3 bases and the J gene lost 7 bases, with 12 bases spanning the gap. This CDR3 spans 13 amino acids. The germline gives CDR1 DFQATT, CDR2 SNEGSKA (reference sequence). In DNA, the CDR3 is TGCAGTGCTAGTAGTAGTACGGGTGAAAAACTGTTTTTT. Residues: CSASSSTGEKLFF.

This clone came up once. The chain recombines TRBV5-1 with TRBJ1-2; 7 bases match TRBD1. The V gene's germline CDR1 is SGHRS and CDR2 YFSETQ. V was pared by 4 bases and J by 8 bases, with 8 bases of the junction left unmatched. The CDR3 covers 13 residues. CDR3 sequence: CASSNTGVGGYTF. The CDR3 DNA sequence: TGCGCCAGCAGCAACACAGGGGTTGGCGGCTACACCTTC. Using reference TRBV5-1 and TRBJ1-2 for the parts outside the CDR3, the full variable domain is KAGVTQTPRYLIKTRGQQVTLSCSPISGHRSVSWYQQTPGQGLQFLFEYFSETQRNKGNFPGRFSGRQFSNSRSEMNVSTLELGDSALYLCASSNTGVGGYTFGSGTRLTVV.

This clone was observed once. V is TRBV5-1 and J is TRBJ2-7, with D perhaps TRBD2 (5 bases). The CDR3 is 17 residues long. CDR1 is SGHRS and CDR2 is YFSETQ in the germline V gene. Trimming pared 4 bases from V and 2 bases from J, leaving 22 bases between. In nucleotides, the CDR3 is TGCGCCAGCAGCGTGCTCGTCGGCGGGTCGGGCCCCTACGAGCAGTACTTC. Its translation is CASSVLVGGSGPYEQYF. Based on the CDR3 plus reference TRBV5-1 and TRBJ2-7, the full variable domain is KAGVTQTPRYLIKTRGQQVTLSCSPISGHRSVSWYQQTPGQGLQFLFEYFSETQRNKGNFPGRFSGRQFSNSRSEMNVSTLELGDSALYLCASSVLVGGSGPYEQYFGPGTRLTVT.

The chain is built from TRBV15 and TRBJ2-5; 8 positions agree with TRBD2. The CDR3 contains 17 residues. Germline V gene sequence: CDR1 LNHNV, CDR2 YYDKDF (reference sequence). The V gene end was trimmed by 5 bases and the J gene end by 4 bases; junction bases not matched to a gene: 15. The CDR3 DNA reads TGTGCCACCAGCGAACAACAGACTAGCGCGCAGGGAGAGACCCAGTACTTC. This encodes CATSEQQTSAQGETQYF.

CDR3 residues: CASSDGGDSYNEQFF. The CDR3, as DNA: TGTGCCAGCAGCGACGGGGGGGACTCCTACAATGAGCAGTTCTTC. J is TRBJ2-1 and V is TRBV9; 8 bases agree with TRBD2. The V segment lost 3 bases and the J segment 0 bases; nucleotides outside the gene matches: 2. The CDR3 is 15 amino acids. From germline, CDR1 is SGDLS and CDR2 YYNGEE.

The chain combines TRBV3-1 (or the pseudogene TRBV3-2) with TRBJ1-2; D is undetermined. Germline CDR1 reads LGHDT; CDR2 reads YNNKEL (reference sequence). The length of the CDR3 is 13 residues. The V end lost 1 base, the J end lost 8 bases, and 11 bases lay between the germline ends. The CDR3 protein is CASSQGPIEGYTF. Here the CDR3 DNA reads TGTGCCAGCAGCCAAGGCCCTATAGAAGGCTACACCTTC.

The chain uses TRBV27 and TRBJ1-1, with TRBD1 matching over 7 bases. CDR3 length: 15 amino acids. V trimming: 0 bases; J trimming: 7 bases; junction bases outside the gene matches: 8. The V gene's germline CDR1 is MNHEY and CDR2 SMNVEV (reference sequence). The CDR3 protein is CASSLSPGGGGEAFF. For the CDR3, the DNA is TGTGCCAGCAGTTTATCCCCAGGGGGAGGAGGTGAAGCTTTCTTT.

The J gene is TRBJ1-3, the V gene TRBV12-3 or TRBV12-4; tentatively, D is TRBD1 (5 bases). V was shortened by 10 bases and J by 2 bases, with 9 bases between the two germline ends. The CDR3 sequence is 12 residues long. The CDR3 DNA is TGTGCCACCCGGGGGGCTGGAAACACCATATATTTT. Protein product: CATRGAGNTIYF.

The V call is TRBV5-1, the J call TRBJ1-1; no clear D gene. With 7 bases removed from V and 0 bases from J, the gap between germline ends came to 10 bases. This CDR3 has 13 amino acids. Germline V gives CDR1 SGHRS, CDR2 YFSETQ. The CDR3 region has the DNA TGCGCCAGCGGGGAGGGCATGAACACTGAAGCTTTCTTT. Amino acids: CASGEGMNTEAFF. The full variable domain, in which reference TRBV5-1 and TRBJ1-1 provide the parts outside the CDR3, is KAGVTQTPRYLIKTRGQQVTLSCSPISGHRSVSWYQQTPGQGLQFLFEYFSETQRNKGNFPGRFSGRQFSNSRSEMNVSTLELGDSALYLCASGEGMNTEAFFGQGTRLTVV.

V gene TRBV2 combines with J gene TRBJ1-2; D not resolved. This CDR3 region has 15 residues. V was clipped by 3 bases and J by 3 bases, with 14 bases between them. From germline, CDR1 is SNHLY and CDR2 FYNNEI. The CDR3 DNA follows: TGTGCCAGCAGTGAGGAGAGGGTATTGGACTATGGCTACACCTTC. Residues: CASSEERVLDYGYTF.

This chain links TRBV6-5 with TRBJ1-1; D remains ambiguous. Looked up from germline, CDR1 is MNHEY and CDR2 is SVGAGI. The ends were cut back, 1 base at V and 2 bases at J, with 5 bases in the middle. This CDR3 spans 13 amino acids. CDR3 sequence: CASSYLQNTEAFF. The CDR3 DNA follows: TGTGCCAGCAGTTACTTACAAAACACTGAAGCTTTCTTT.

V gene TRBV5-1 combines with J gene TRBJ2-5; 8 bases match TRBD2. V gave up 2 bases and J gave up 5 bases; unmatched junction bases: 11. The CDR3 totals 16 residues. Germline values: CDR1 SGHRS, CDR2 YFSETQ. The CDR3 nucleotides read TGCGCCAGCAGCTTTCGGGAGGGGCCGGCAGTCGAGACCCAGTACTTC. Translated, it gives CASSFREGPAVETQYF.

The rearrangement joins TRBV14 to TRBJ2-2; D possibly corresponds to TRBD1 (6 bases). Trimming removed 6 bases at V and 0 bases at J, with 11 bases between. CDR1 is SGHDN and CDR2 is FVKESK in the germline V gene. The length of the CDR3 is 15 residues. CDR3 loop: CASRSRTANTGELFF. The CDR3 DNA reads as TGTGCCAGCAGGTCGCGGACAGCGAACACCGGGGAGCTGTTTTTT.

V usage is TRBV28 and J usage is TRBJ2-1; TRBD2 agrees at 13 bases. This CDR3 is built from 17 residues. The V gene's germline CDR1 is MDHEN and CDR2 SYDVKM. J gave up 4 bases and V 6 bases, and 9 bases lay outside the gene matches. CDR3 in amino acids: CASRLTSGGRLYNEQFF. CDR3 sequence (DNA): TGTGCCAGCAGGCTGACTAGCGGGGGGCGGTTATACAATGAGCAGTTCTTC.

This clone occurred a few times. The rearrangement joins TRBV18 to TRBJ1-2; D remains ambiguous. The CDR3 totals 18 residues. The germline V gene encodes CDR1 KGHSH and CDR2 LQKENI. Trimming removed 5 bases at V and 0 bases at J, with 22 bases between. For the CDR3, the DNA is TGTGCCAGCTCAGTAGATAGCCCGAGTCTGACTTCTAACTATGGCTACACCTTC. Translation: CASSVDSPSLTSNYGYTF.

The gene calls are TRBV6-2 or TRBV6-3 and TRBJ1-2; 7 bases match TRBD1. V lost 6 bases and J lost 8; bases outside the gene matches: 12. CDR1 and CDR2 from the germline V gene are MNHEY and SVGEGT. CDR3 length: 14 residues. DNA for the CDR3: TGTGCCAGCAGCCCTACAGGGGCCCCCTGGGGCTACACCTTC. This translates into CASSPTGAPWGYTF.

V gene TRBV6-5 combines with J gene TRBJ2-1; 8 bases align to TRBD1. This CDR3 has 15 residues. Trimming removed 5 bases from V and 6 bases from J; junction bases left unmatched: 9. Germline values: CDR1 MNHEY, CDR2 SVGAGI. The CDR3 here is CASSQGARRLNEQFF. The CDR3 nucleotides are TGTGCCAGCAGTCAGGGGGCAAGGAGACTCAATGAGCAGTTCTTC.

The chain has TRBV5-1 and TRBJ2-3; 11 bases line up with TRBD2. Germline V gene sequence: CDR1 SGHRS, CDR2 YFSETQ. The CDR3 loop spans 15 amino acids. Trimming cost V 4 bases and J 5 bases; bases outside gene matches: 6. The CDR3 sequence: CASSPSGGPGDTQYF. DNA of the CDR3: TGCGCCAGCAGCCCTAGCGGGGGGCCTGGAGATACGCAGTATTTT.

V gene TRBV19 combines with J gene TRBJ1-1; perhaps TRBD1 as D (6 bases). V was pared by 3 bases and J by 6 bases, with 11 bases between. The germline V gene has CDR1 LNHDA and CDR2 SQIVND (reference sequence). CDR3 length equals 13 residues. This chain's CDR3 is CASSIRGFSEAFF. For the CDR3, the DNA is TGTGCCAGTAGTATCAGGGGTTTCTCTGAAGCTTTCTTT.

The CDR3 DNA reads as TGTGCCAGCAGTGGCGCGGGCGGGACGTCTCTTAGGGACGAGCAGTACTTC. Protein sequence: CASSGAGGTSLRDEQYF. This sequence joins TRBV25-1 and TRBJ2-7, with TRBD2 as a possible D gene (6 bases). The CDR3 sequence is 17 residues long. Germline CDR1 and CDR2: MGHDK and SYGVNS. Trimming removed 4 bases at V and 5 bases at J, with 24 bases between.

J is TRBJ2-3 and V is TRBV5-8, with 7 bases identical to TRBD1. CDR1 SGHTS and CDR2 YDEGEE come from the germline V gene. This CDR3 region has 14 residues. V trimming: 0 bases; J trimming: 5 bases; junction bases outside the gene matches: 3. The CDR3 loop is CASSLDQGVDTQYF. The CDR3 coding sequence is TGTGCCAGCAGCTTGGACCAGGGGGTAGATACGCAGTATTTT.

The rearrangement uses TRBV9 and TRBJ2-7; perhaps TRBD2 as D (6 bases). V was trimmed by 4 bases and J by 1 base, leaving 12 bases between them. There are 14 residues in the CDR3. Germline CDR1 reads SGDLS; CDR2 reads YYNGEE. DNA for the CDR3: TGTGCCAGCAGCCCGGGACTGGGGTCCTACGAGCAGTACTTC. It encodes CASSPGLGSYEQYF.